The rows below give T cell receptor beta chains drawn from one sample of a study of CD8 T cells in Susac syndrome. TCRdb independently ran MiXCR on the immunoSEQ multiplex PCR reads; one entry per CDR3 protein. The sample shows tens of thousands of distinct CDR3 sequences, roughly 95% of them seen only once. Sequencing was done on a sample of CD8+ T cells from PBMCs. The receptors here all came from a human donor with Susac syndrome. CDR3s include the opening cysteine and the closing phenylalanine or tryptophan. The order of the fields is J gene, V gene, CDR3 protein.

j_call: TRBJ2-7; v_call: TRBV30; cdr3_aa: CAWSETAYEQYF
j_call: TRBJ1-5; v_call: TRBV28; cdr3_aa: CASRTQENNQPQHF
j_call: TRBJ2-1; v_call: TRBV18; cdr3_aa: CASSPRAETSGEQFF
j_call: TRBJ1-1; v_call: TRBV30; cdr3_aa: CAWSAARTYQTANTEAFF
j_call: TRBJ2-3; v_call: TRBV29-1; cdr3_aa: CSVVLGGLGTDTQYF
j_call: TRBJ2-1; v_call: TRBV7-9; cdr3_aa: CASSFEQGVWQFF
j_call: TRBJ1-1; v_call: TRBV29-1; cdr3_aa: CSFWKGPEAFF
j_call: TRBJ2-1; v_call: TRBV4-3; cdr3_aa: CASSQDVLAGSRSSYNEQFF
j_call: TRBJ2-3; v_call: TRBV3-1; cdr3_aa: CASSQERGDTDTQYF
j_call: TRBJ2-5; v_call: TRBV7-2; cdr3_aa: CASSLDFTGGETQYF
j_call: TRBJ2-1; v_call: TRBV12-3/TRBV12-4; cdr3_aa: CASLQGNEQFF
j_call: TRBJ1-2; v_call: TRBV14; cdr3_aa: CASSLTEDYGYTF
j_call: TRBJ2-2; v_call: TRBV24-1; cdr3_aa: CATSEGWDSNTGELFF
j_call: TRBJ1-2; v_call: TRBV7-9; cdr3_aa: CASSPVGDLAYGYTF
j_call: TRBJ1-5; v_call: TRBV9; cdr3_aa: CASSVEGGQPQHF
j_call: TRBJ2-2; v_call: TRBV20-1; cdr3_aa: CSARDLAGGHTGELFF
j_call: TRBJ2-7; v_call: TRBV28; cdr3_aa: CASTFSHVYEQYF
j_call: TRBJ1-5; v_call: TRBV21-1; cdr3_aa: CASSSRDRGNQPQHF
j_call: TRBJ2-5; v_call: TRBV3-1; cdr3_aa: CASSPRTGQETQYF
j_call: TRBJ2-6; v_call: TRBV7-9; cdr3_aa: CASSFPTGNTTSGANVLTF
j_call: TRBJ1-2; v_call: TRBV11-2; cdr3_aa: CASSPTGGADYGYTF
j_call: TRBJ2-3; v_call: TRBV4-3; cdr3_aa: CASSRILAGEADTQYF
j_call: TRBJ1-1; v_call: TRBV19; cdr3_aa: CASRPLESTEAFF
j_call: TRBJ1-2; v_call: TRBV28; cdr3_aa: CASSLRGANYGYTF
j_call: TRBJ2-5; v_call: TRBV6-2/TRBV6-3; cdr3_aa: CASSKEEKETQYF
j_call: TRBJ2-1; v_call: TRBV28; cdr3_aa: CASSLTSIAYNEQFF
j_call: TRBJ1-3; v_call: TRBV3-1; cdr3_aa: CASSQEYSQAAGNTIYF
j_call: TRBJ2-1; v_call: TRBV7-9; cdr3_aa: CASSLSDRGRRYNEQFF
j_call: TRBJ2-5; v_call: TRBV6-2/TRBV6-3; cdr3_aa: CASSYQAATQYF
j_call: TRBJ1-4; v_call: TRBV30; cdr3_aa: CAWSVIGGEKLFF
j_call: TRBJ2-3; v_call: TRBV7-9; cdr3_aa: CASSLWLGGLTDTQYF
j_call: TRBJ1-6; v_call: TRBV7-3; cdr3_aa: CASSLGHASPLHF
j_call: TRBJ2-1; v_call: TRBV7-9; cdr3_aa: CASSPPGANEQFF
j_call: TRBJ2-7; v_call: TRBV6-2/TRBV6-3; cdr3_aa: CASITRPGRAHEQYF
j_call: TRBJ2-1; v_call: TRBV28; cdr3_aa: CASSLEGLAGVNEQFF
j_call: TRBJ2-4; v_call: TRBV4-3; cdr3_aa: CASSQVSNYRGGNIQYF
j_call: TRBJ2-7; v_call: TRBV5-1; cdr3_aa: CASSLEDPRREVDEQYF
j_call: TRBJ2-5; v_call: TRBV20-1; cdr3_aa: CSAGEQGGFQETQYF
j_call: TRBJ1-2; v_call: TRBV5-6; cdr3_aa: CASSFLPGLSYYGYTF
j_call: TRBJ1-1; v_call: TRBV6-5; cdr3_aa: CASSPQGLDSEAFF
j_call: TRBJ1-1; v_call: TRBV7-9; cdr3_aa: CASSLSDAADTEAFF
j_call: TRBJ2-7; v_call: TRBV18; cdr3_aa: CASSPGAVDEQYF